This record covers a single TCR beta chain. Antigen: not known. The PCR used 60 Vbeta and 13 Jbeta primers. Method: immunoSEQ multiplex PCR; TCRdb's copy keeps in-frame clones and lacks some. In the table there are approximately 120,000 clones, about 85% of which are singletons. This CDR3 comprises 14 residues. With V trimmed by 1 base and J by 4 bases, 3 bases remained unmatched. From germline, CDR1 is SGHTA and CDR2 FQGNSA. The entry originates in a study of cytomegalovirus exposure and HLA in healthy donors. Study-wide results and limits: A prior analysis recorded that most TCR beta V segments were productive about 90% or about 30% of the time.

The source of this sequence is a young man in good health and CMV-seropositive. Sequencing was performed on PBMCs. V is TRBV7-2 and J is TRBJ1-2; 7 bases align to TRBD1. CDR3 sequence: CASSLDRGSYGYTF. The CDR3 DNA reads TGTGCCAGCAGCTTAGACAGGGGTTCCTATGGCTACACCTTC.